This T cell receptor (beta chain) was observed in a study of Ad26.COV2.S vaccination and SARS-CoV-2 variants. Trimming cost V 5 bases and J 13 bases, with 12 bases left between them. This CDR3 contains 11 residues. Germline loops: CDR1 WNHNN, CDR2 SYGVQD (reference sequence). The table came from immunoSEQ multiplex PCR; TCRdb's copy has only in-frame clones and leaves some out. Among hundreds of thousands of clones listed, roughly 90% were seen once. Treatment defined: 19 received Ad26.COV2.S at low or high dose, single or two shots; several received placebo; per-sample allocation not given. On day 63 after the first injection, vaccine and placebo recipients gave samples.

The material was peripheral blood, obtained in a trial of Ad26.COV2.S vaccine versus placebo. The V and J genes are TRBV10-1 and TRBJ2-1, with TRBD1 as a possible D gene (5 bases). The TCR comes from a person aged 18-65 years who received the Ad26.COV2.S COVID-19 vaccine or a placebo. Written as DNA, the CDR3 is TGCGCCAGCAGTTCAGGGTTGAGACAGTTCTTC. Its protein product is CASSSGLRQFF.